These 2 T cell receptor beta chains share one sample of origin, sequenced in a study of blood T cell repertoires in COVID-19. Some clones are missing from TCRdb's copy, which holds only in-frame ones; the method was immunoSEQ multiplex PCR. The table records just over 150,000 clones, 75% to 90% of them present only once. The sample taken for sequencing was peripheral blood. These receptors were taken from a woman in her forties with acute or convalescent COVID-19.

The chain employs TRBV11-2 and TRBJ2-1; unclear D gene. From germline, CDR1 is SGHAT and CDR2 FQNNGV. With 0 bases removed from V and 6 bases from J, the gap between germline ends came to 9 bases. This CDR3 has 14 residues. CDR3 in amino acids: CASSLDRVGNEQFF. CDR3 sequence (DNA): TGTGCCAGCAGCTTAGATCGGGTTGGCAATGAGCAGTTCTTC.

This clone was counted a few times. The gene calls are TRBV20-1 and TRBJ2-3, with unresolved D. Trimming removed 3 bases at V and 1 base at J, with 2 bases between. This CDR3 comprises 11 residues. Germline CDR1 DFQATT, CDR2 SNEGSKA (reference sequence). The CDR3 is CSASGTDTQYF. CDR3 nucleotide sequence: TGCAGTGCTAGCGGCACAGATACGCAGTATTTT.